A selection of T cell receptor beta chains follows, all from one sample in a study of T cell repertoires in cytomegalovirus infection. TCRdb reprocessed the reads with MiXCR, giving one entry per CDR3 protein. The sample carries about a million distinct CDR3 sequences, around 32% recorded once. Their antigen targets remain unknown. The source was cultured CD8+ T cells from PBMCs, collected from culture after CMV antigen stimulation. All receptors come from a human donor in good health (CMV status not recorded). Some clones in this sample may be carry-over from other donors' samples. The CDR3 runs from the conserved cysteine through the conserved F or W. The D gene is left open where the match is weak. Size is stated for part of the rows, as once, few or many counts, or as a class when the clone is expanded.

TRBV7-1	TRBD1	TRBJ2-7	once	CASSHDRGHPYEQYF	TGTGCCAGCAGCCACGACAGGGGCCACCCCTACGAGCAGTACTTC
TRBV11-3	TRBD2	TRBJ2-2	NA	CASSLASGGLNTGELFF	TGTGCCAGCAGCTTAGCTAGCGGGGGCCTTAACACCGGGGAGCTGTTTTTT
TRBV29-1	NA	TRBJ2-2	NA	CSVFTGELFF	TGCAGCGTTTTCACCGGGGAGCTGTTTTTT
TRBV6-5	NA	TRBJ1-1	many	CASSWGPATEAFF	TGTGCCAGCAGTTGGGGTCCGGCAACTGAAGCTTTCTTT
TRBV20-1	TRBD1	TRBJ2-6	NA	CSAGDPGTVLPSGANVLTF	TGCAGTGCTGGGGACCCCGGGACAGTCCTCCCCTCTGGGGCCAACGTCCTGACTTTC
TRBV6-5	NA	TRBJ2-4	few	CASSLHPLDIQYF	TGTGCCAGCAGTCTTCACCCATTGGACATTCAGTACTTC
TRBV18	NA	TRBJ1-1	many	CASSPPGEQDDEAFF	TGTGCCAGCTCACCACCAGGTGAACAGGACGATGAAGCTTTCTTT
TRBV6-2/TRBV6-3	NA	TRBJ1-2	NA	CASSRLTVEDYGYTF	TGTGCCAGCAGCCGGTTGACAGTGGAAGACTATGGCTACACCTTC
TRBV5-1	NA	TRBJ2-7	NA	CASSLEGGREQYF	TGCGCCAGCAGCTTGGAAGGGGGGCGGGAGCAGTACTTC
TRBV4-1	NA	TRBJ2-7	many	CASSQGTGTAEQYF	TGCGCCAGCAGCCAAGGTACGGGGACCGCCGAGCAGTACTTC
TRBV19	NA	TRBJ1-1	NA	CASSLRGEWDTEAFF	TGTGCCAGTAGTTTAAGGGGAGAATGGGACACTGAAGCTTTCTTT
TRBV4-3	TRBD2	TRBJ2-3	few	CASSQEIQRGSDTQYF	TGCGCCAGCAGCCAAGAGATCCAGCGGGGGTCAGATACGCAGTATTTT
TRBV2	TRBD1	TRBJ1-4	once	CAIPGTGRGEKLFF	TGTGCCATTCCAGGGACAGGGCGAGGTGAAAAACTGTTTTTT